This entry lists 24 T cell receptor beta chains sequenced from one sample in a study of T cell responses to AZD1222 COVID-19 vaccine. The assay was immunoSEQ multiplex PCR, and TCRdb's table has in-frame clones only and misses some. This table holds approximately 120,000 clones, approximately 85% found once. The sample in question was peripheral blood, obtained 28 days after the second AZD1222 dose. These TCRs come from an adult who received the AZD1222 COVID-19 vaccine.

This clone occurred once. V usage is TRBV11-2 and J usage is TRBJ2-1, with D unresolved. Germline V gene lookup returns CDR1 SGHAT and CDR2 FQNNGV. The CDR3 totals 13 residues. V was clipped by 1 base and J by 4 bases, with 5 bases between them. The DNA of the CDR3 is TGTGCCAGCAGCTTAGTCCTATACAATGAGCAGTTCTTC. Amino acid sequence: CASSLVLYNEQFF.

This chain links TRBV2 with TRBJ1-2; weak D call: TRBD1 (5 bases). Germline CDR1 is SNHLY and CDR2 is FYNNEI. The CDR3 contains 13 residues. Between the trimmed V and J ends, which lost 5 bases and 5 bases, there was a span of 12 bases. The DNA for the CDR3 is TGTGCCAGCAGTCCGGGACTTAATTATGGCTACACCTTC. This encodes CASSPGLNYGYTF.

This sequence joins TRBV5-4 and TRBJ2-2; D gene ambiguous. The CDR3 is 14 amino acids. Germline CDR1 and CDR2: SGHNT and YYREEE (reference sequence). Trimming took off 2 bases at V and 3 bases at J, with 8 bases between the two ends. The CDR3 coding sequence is TGTGCCAGCAGCTTACCGCGCGACACCGGGGAGCTGTTTTTT. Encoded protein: CASSLPRDTGELFF. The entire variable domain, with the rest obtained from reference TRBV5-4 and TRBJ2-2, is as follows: ETGVTQSPTHLIKTRGQQVTLRCSSQSGHNTVSWYQQALGQGPQFIFQYYREEENGRGNFPPRFSGLQFPNYSSELNVNALELDDSALYLCASSLPRDTGELFFGEGSRLTVL.

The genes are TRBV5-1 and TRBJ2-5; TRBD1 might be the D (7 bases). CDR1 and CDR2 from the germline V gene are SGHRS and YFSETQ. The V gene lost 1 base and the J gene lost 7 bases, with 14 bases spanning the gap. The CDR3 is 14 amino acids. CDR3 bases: TGCGCCAGCAGCTTGCAGGGGGAGGAGGGGACCCAGTACTTC. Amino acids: CASSLQGEEGTQYF.

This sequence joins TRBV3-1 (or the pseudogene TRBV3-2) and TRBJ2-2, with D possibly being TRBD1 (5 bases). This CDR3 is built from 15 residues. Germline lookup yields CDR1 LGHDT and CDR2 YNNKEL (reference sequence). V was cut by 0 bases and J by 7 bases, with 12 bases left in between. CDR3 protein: CASSQDRRVDGELFF. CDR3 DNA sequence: TGTGCCAGCAGCCAAGATCGCAGGGTGGACGGGGAGCTGTTTTTT.

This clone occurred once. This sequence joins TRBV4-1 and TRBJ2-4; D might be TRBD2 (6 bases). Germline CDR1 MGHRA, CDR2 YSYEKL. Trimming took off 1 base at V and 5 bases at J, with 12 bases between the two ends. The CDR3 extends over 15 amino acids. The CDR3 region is CASSQGSGGENIQYF. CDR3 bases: TGCGCCAGCAGCCAAGGGTCCGGGGGAGAAAACATTCAGTACTTC.

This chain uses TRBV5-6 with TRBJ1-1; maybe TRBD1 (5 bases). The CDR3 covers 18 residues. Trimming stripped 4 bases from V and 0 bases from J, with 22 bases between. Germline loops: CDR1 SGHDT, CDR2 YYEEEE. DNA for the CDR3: TGTGCCAGCAGCATCCCCGCCCGAGGGGAACGCATGAACACTGAAGCTTTCTTT. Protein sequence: CASSIPARGERMNTEAFF. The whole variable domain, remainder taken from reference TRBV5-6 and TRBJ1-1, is DAGVTQSPTHLIKTRGQQVTLRCSPKSGHDTVSWYQQALGQGPQFIFQYYEEEERQRGNFPDRFSGHQFPNYSSELNVNALLLGDSALYLCASSIPARGERMNTEAFFGQGTRLTVV.

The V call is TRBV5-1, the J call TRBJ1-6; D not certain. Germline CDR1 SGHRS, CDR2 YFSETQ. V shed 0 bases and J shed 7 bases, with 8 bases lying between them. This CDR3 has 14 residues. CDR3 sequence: CASSLVQENSPLHF. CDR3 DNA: TGCGCCAGCAGCTTGGTCCAGGAAAATTCACCCCTCCACTTT.

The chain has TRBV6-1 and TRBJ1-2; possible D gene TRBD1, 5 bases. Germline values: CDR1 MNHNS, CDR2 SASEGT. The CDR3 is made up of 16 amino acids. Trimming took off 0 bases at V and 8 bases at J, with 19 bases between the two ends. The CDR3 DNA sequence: TGTGCCAGCAGTGAAGCTATGGGTGAGCAGGGCCGAGGCTACACCTTC. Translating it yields CASSEAMGEQGRGYTF.

The CDR3 DNA reads as TGCGCCAGCAGCATCTCGGCGGGGACCTACAATGAGCAGTTCTTC. Translated, it gives CASSISAGTYNEQFF. The chain couples TRBV5-1 to TRBJ2-1; D is possibly TRBD2 (6 bases). The germline V gene encodes CDR1 SGHRS and CDR2 YFSETQ. The V end was cut by 4 bases, the J end by 2 bases, with 13 bases between. The CDR3 runs to 15 residues.

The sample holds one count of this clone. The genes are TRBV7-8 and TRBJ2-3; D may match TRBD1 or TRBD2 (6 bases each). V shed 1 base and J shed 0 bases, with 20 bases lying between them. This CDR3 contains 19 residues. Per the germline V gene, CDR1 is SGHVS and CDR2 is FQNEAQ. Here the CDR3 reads CASSLDRGPGDKSTDTQYF. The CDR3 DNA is TGTGCCAGCAGCTTAGATCGGGGTCCGGGGGACAAGAGCACAGATACGCAGTATTTT.

CDR3 nucleotide sequence: TGTGCCAGCAGTGCGTACAAGGTCGGCTCCTACAATGAGCAGTTCTTC. Encoded protein: CASSAYKVGSYNEQFF. The chain combines TRBV6-1 with TRBJ2-1; D is undetermined. This CDR3 contains 16 residues. Trimming stripped 4 bases from V and 0 bases from J, with 13 bases between. From germline, CDR1 is MNHNS and CDR2 SASEGT.

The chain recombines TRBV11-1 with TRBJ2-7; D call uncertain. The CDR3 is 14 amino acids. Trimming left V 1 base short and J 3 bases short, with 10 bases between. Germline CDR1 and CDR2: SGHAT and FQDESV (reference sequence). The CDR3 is CASSLVGSGYEQYF. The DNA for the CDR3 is TGTGCCAGCAGCTTAGTGGGATCGGGCTACGAGCAGTACTTC.

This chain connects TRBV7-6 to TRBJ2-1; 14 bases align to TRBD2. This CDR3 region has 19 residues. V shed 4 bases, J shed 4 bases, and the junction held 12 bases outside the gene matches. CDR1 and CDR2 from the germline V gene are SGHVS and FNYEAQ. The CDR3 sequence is CASSSQPFGTSGGYNEQFF. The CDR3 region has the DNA TGTGCCAGCAGCTCGCAGCCCTTCGGGACTAGCGGGGGATACAATGAGCAGTTCTTC.

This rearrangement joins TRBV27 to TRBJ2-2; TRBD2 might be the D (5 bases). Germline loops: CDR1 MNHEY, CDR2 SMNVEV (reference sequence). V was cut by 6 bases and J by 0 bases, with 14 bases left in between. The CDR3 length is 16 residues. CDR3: CASRPSGFANTGELFF. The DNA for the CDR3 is TGTGCCAGCAGACCCTCGGGGTTCGCGAACACCGGGGAGCTGTTTTTT.

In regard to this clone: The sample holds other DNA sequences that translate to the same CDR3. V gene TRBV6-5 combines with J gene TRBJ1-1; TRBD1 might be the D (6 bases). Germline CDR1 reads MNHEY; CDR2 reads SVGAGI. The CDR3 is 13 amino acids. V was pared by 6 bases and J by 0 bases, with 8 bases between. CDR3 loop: CASRGQLNTEAFF. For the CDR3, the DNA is TGTGCCAGCAGAGGACAGCTGAACACTGAAGCTTTCTTT.

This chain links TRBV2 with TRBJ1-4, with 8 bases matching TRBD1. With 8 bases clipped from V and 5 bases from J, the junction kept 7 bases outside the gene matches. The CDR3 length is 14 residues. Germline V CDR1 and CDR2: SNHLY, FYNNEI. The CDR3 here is CASDRDRSNEKLFF. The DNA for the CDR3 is TGTGCCAGCGACCGGGACAGGTCCAATGAAAAACTGTTTTTT.

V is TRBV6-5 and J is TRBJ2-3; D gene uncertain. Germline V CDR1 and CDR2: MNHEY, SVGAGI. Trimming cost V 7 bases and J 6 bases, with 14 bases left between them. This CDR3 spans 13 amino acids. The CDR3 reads CASMGDLEDTQYF. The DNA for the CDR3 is TGTGCCAGCATGGGCGATCTCGAGGATACGCAGTATTTT.

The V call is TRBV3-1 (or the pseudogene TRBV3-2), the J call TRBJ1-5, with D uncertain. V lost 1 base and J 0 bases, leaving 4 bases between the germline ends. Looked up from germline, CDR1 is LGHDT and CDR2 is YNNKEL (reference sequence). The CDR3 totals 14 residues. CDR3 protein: CASSQVNSNQPQHF. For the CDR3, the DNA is TGTGCCAGCAGCCAAGTAAATAGCAATCAGCCCCAGCATTTT.

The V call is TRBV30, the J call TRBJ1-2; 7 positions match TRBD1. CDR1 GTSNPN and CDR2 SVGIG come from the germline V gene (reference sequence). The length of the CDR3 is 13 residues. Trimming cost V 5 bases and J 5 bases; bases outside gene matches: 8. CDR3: CAWARQGGYGYTF. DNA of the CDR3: TGTGCCTGGGCTAGACAGGGAGGGTATGGCTACACCTTC. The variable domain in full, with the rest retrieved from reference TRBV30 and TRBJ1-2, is SQTIHQWPATLVQPVGSPLSLECTVEGTSNPNLYWYRQAAGRGLQLLFYSVGIGQISSEVPQNLSASRPQDRQFILSSKKLLLSDSGFYLCAWARQGGYGYTFGSGTRLTVV.

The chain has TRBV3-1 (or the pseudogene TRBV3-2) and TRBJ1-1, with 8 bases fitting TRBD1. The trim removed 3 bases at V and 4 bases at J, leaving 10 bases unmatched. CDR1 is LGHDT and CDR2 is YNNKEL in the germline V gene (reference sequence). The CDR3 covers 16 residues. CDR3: CASSHTGTGLGTEAFF. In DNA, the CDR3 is TGTGCCAGCAGCCATACCGGGACAGGTCTAGGCACTGAAGCTTTCTTT.

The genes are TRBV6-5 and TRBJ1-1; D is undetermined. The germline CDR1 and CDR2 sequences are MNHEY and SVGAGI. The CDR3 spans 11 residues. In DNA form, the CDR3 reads TGTGCAGTCGAGGGCCCCACTGAAGCTTTCTTT. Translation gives CAVEGPTEAFF.

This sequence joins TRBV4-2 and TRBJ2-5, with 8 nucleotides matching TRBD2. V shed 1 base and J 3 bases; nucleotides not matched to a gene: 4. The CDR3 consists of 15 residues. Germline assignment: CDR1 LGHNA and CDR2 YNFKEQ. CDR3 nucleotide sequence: TGTGCCAGCAGCCAAGGGGTTAGCGGGGAAGAGACCCAGTACTTC. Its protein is CASSQGVSGEETQYF.

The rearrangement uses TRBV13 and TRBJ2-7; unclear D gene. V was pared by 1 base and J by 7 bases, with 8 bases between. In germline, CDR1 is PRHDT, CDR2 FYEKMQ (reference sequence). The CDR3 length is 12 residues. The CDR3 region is CASSLEIGEQYF. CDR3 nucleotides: TGTGCCAGCAGCTTAGAGATAGGGGAGCAGTACTTC.